The present entry profiles one T cell receptor (beta chain) with its context. This sample is part of a study of T cell clones after liver transplantation. The overall study: In this trial, immunosuppression withdrawal was attempted within 2 years of liver transplant. TCRbeta sequencing after a pre-transplant mixed lymphocyte reaction identified graft-donor-reactive clones, later tracked in post-transplant blood.

Method: immunoSEQ multiplex PCR; TCRdb's copy keeps in-frame clones and lacks some. Counted here are fewer than 50,000 clones, 70% to 90% occurring once; the ten biggest clones make up 2% to 2.5%. From germline, CDR1 is ENHRY and CDR2 SYGVKD. This CDR3 spans 14 amino acids. V lost 5 bases, J lost 6 bases, and 6 bases stayed unmatched. This sample comprised CD4+ T cells from blood, obtained 24 months after liver transplant. The genes are TRBV10-3 and TRBJ2-1, with 8 bases identical to TRBD1. The clonotype was recovered from a human patient who received a liver transplant. Part of the T cell pool may stem from the graft donor. As DNA, the CDR3 is TGTGCCATCAGTTCCGGGACAGGCACCAATGAGCAGTTCTTC. Residues: CAISSGTGTNEQFF.